A selection of T cell receptor beta chains follows, all from one sample in a study of blood T cells in healthy people across ages. Via MiXCR, TCRdb re-called the 5' RACE reads, giving one row per CDR3 protein. The sample has 2 million or so distinct CDR3 sequences, about 50% seen once. Sequenced input: blood. These receptors were collected from a woman in her thirties or forties in good health. Both conserved end residues are part of each CDR3. The order of the fields is V gene, J gene, CDR3 length, D gene, clone size, CDR3 DNA, CDR3 protein. D genes are given only for firm matches. For some rows the clone size is stated as once, few or many, or as a class when expanded; others skip it.

V gene: TRBV20-1
J gene: TRBJ2-5
CDR3 length: 13
D gene: -
clone size: -
CDR3 DNA: TGCAGAGCTATCCGACAGCCAGGGGAGACCCAGTACTTC
CDR3 protein: CRAIRQPGETQYF

V gene: TRBV6-2/TRBV6-3
J gene: TRBJ2-1
CDR3 length: 15
D gene: TRBD2
clone size: few
CDR3 DNA: TGTGCCAGCAGTTCCGGGACTAGCAGAGTCAATGAGCAGTTCTTC
CDR3 protein: CASSSGTSRVNEQFF

V gene: TRBV10-2
J gene: TRBJ1-5
CDR3 length: 14
D gene: -
clone size: -
CDR3 DNA: TGCGCCAGCAGGAAAGACGGGGGGAGACAGCCCCAGCATTTT
CDR3 protein: CASRKDGGRQPQHF

V gene: TRBV11-2
J gene: TRBJ1-6
CDR3 length: 17
D gene: -
clone size: -
CDR3 DNA: TGTGCCAGCAGCTTAATCGCCCGGACCAACAATAATTCACCCCTCCACTTT
CDR3 protein: CASSLIARTNNNSPLHF

V gene: TRBV12-3/TRBV12-4
J gene: TRBJ2-3
CDR3 length: 14
D gene: -
clone size: -
CDR3 DNA: TGTGCCAGTGGGGTCCCGGCTAGCACAGATACGCAGTATTTT
CDR3 protein: CASGVPASTDTQYF

V gene: TRBV28
J gene: TRBJ2-7
CDR3 length: 14
D gene: TRBD1
clone size: many
CDR3 DNA: TGTGCCAGCAGTCCGCCGGACAGGGGATACGAGCAGTACTTC
CDR3 protein: CASSPPDRGYEQYF

V gene: TRBV27
J gene: TRBJ2-1
CDR3 length: 15
D gene: -
clone size: -
CDR3 DNA: TGTGCCAGCAGGAGGGGACATGGCTCCTACAATGAGCAGTTCTTC
CDR3 protein: CASRRGHGSYNEQFF

V gene: TRBV4-1
J gene: TRBJ1-2
CDR3 length: 15
D gene: TRBD1
clone size: -
CDR3 DNA: TGCGCCAGCAGCCAAGCTGGACAGGGCACGGGCGGCTACACCTTC
CDR3 protein: CASSQAGQGTGGYTF

V gene: TRBV6-1
J gene: TRBJ2-5
CDR3 length: 12
D gene: -
clone size: -
CDR3 DNA: TGTGCCAGCAGTGACAGGGAAAAGACCCAGTACTTC
CDR3 protein: CASSDREKTQYF

V gene: TRBV24-1
J gene: TRBJ2-1
CDR3 length: 16
D gene: -
clone size: -
CDR3 DNA: TGTGCCACCAGTGATGAGGCGGGGACAACGTACAATGAGCAGTTCTTC
CDR3 protein: CATSDEAGTTYNEQFF

V gene: TRBV7-9
J gene: TRBJ1-1
CDR3 length: 16
D gene: -
clone size: -
CDR3 DNA: TGTGCCAGCAGCTTAGGGTGGGGTCAAAAGCACACTGAAGCTTTCTTT
CDR3 protein: CASSLGWGQKHTEAFF

V gene: TRBV5-1
J gene: TRBJ2-1
CDR3 length: 15
D gene: -
clone size: few
CDR3 DNA: TGCGCCAGCAGCTCGGATGGGGGACTCGCCAATGAGCAGTTCTTC
CDR3 protein: CASSSDGGLANEQFF

V gene: TRBV14
J gene: TRBJ2-6
CDR3 length: 16
D gene: -
clone size: -
CDR3 DNA: TGTGCCAGCAAAACCGGGACAAACTCTGGGGCCAACGTCCTGACTTTC
CDR3 protein: CASKTGTNSGANVLTF

V gene: TRBV5-1
J gene: TRBJ2-1
CDR3 length: 11
D gene: -
clone size: many
CDR3 DNA: TGCGCCAGCAGCTGGGACAATGAGCAGTTCTTC
CDR3 protein: CASSWDNEQFF

V gene: TRBV20-1
J gene: TRBJ2-3
CDR3 length: 14
D gene: -
clone size: -
CDR3 DNA: TGCAGTGCTCCCCGACCAGGGCTAGGAGATACGCAGTATTTT
CDR3 protein: CSAPRPGLGDTQYF

V gene: TRBV20-1
J gene: TRBJ2-5
CDR3 length: 14
D gene: -
clone size: -
CDR3 DNA: TGCAGTGCTCTCAAGGCTGGTAGGCAAGAGACCCAGTACTTC
CDR3 protein: CSALKAGRQETQYF

V gene: TRBV20-1
J gene: TRBJ2-6
CDR3 length: 17
D gene: -
clone size: few
CDR3 DNA: TGCAGTGCTAGAGGATTTGAGGGGAGGTCTGGGGCCAACGTCCTGACTTTC
CDR3 protein: CSARGFEGRSGANVLTF

V gene: TRBV28
J gene: TRBJ2-7
CDR3 length: 12
D gene: -
clone size: -
CDR3 DNA: TGTGCCAGCAGAACGGACCGCAATGAGCAGTACTTC
CDR3 protein: CASRTDRNEQYF

V gene: TRBV6-6
J gene: TRBJ2-4
CDR3 length: 16
D gene: -
clone size: few
CDR3 DNA: TGTGCCAGCAGTGTCCGGGACGATGAAGCCAAAAACATTCAGTACTTC
CDR3 protein: CASSVRDDEAKNIQYF

V gene: TRBV20-1
J gene: TRBJ1-5
CDR3 length: 14
D gene: -
clone size: -
CDR3 DNA: TGCAGTGCTAGGGGGGGGGGCTCCAATCAGCCCCAGCATTTT
CDR3 protein: CSARGGGSNQPQHF

V gene: TRBV12-3/TRBV12-4
J gene: TRBJ1-6
CDR3 length: 15
D gene: TRBD1
clone size: few
CDR3 DNA: TGTGCCAGCAGTACCCGGGACAGACAGGGTTCACCCCTCCACTTT
CDR3 protein: CASSTRDRQGSPLHF

V gene: TRBV7-2
J gene: TRBJ2-3
CDR3 length: 17
D gene: -
clone size: few
CDR3 DNA: TGTGCCAGCAGCTTAGACGAGGAGGGGTTGAGTACAGATACGCAGTATTTT
CDR3 protein: CASSLDEEGLSTDTQYF

V gene: TRBV29-1
J gene: TRBJ2-5
CDR3 length: 12
D gene: TRBD2
clone size: few
CDR3 DNA: TGCAGCGCCGGACGGGACTACAAGGAGCAGTACTTC
CDR3 protein: CSAGRDYKEQYF

V gene: TRBV7-2
J gene: TRBJ2-1
CDR3 length: 17
D gene: TRBD2
clone size: -
CDR3 DNA: TGTGCCAGCAGCTTGAACGGTGGCGGGGGGCTGTACAATGAGCAGTTCTTC
CDR3 protein: CASSLNGGGGLYNEQFF

V gene: TRBV18
J gene: TRBJ2-5
CDR3 length: 17
D gene: TRBD2
clone size: -
CDR3 DNA: TGTGCCAGCTCACCTCCCCCTAGCGGGGGAATTCAAGAGACCCAGTACTTC
CDR3 protein: CASSPPPSGGIQETQYF

V gene: TRBV6-6
J gene: TRBJ2-1
CDR3 length: 12
D gene: -
clone size: few
CDR3 DNA: TGTGCCAGCAGTCGAACAGGGCCCGAGCAGTTCTTC
CDR3 protein: CASSRTGPEQFF

V gene: TRBV27
J gene: TRBJ2-7
CDR3 length: 16
D gene: TRBD2
clone size: few
CDR3 DNA: TGTGCCAGCAGGGGACTAGCGGGGGGCCTGGGCGACGAGCAGTACTTC
CDR3 protein: CASRGLAGGLGDEQYF

V gene: TRBV13
J gene: TRBJ2-7
CDR3 length: 14
D gene: -
clone size: -
CDR3 DNA: TGTGCCAGCAGCATAAAAGGGGTCTCCTACGAGCAGTACTTC
CDR3 protein: CASSIKGVSYEQYF

V gene: TRBV28
J gene: TRBJ1-5
CDR3 length: 14
D gene: -
clone size: -
CDR3 DNA: TGTGCCACCCAAAGAACAGATAGCAATCAGCCCCAGCATTTT
CDR3 protein: CATQRTDSNQPQHF

V gene: TRBV14
J gene: TRBJ2-3
CDR3 length: 17
D gene: -
clone size: -
CDR3 DNA: TGTGCCAGCAGCCAAGTTTGGTACGGCACCCGCACAGATACGCAGTATTTT
CDR3 protein: CASSQVWYGTRTDTQYF

V gene: TRBV5-5
J gene: TRBJ2-6
CDR3 length: 17
D gene: -
clone size: -
CDR3 DNA: TGTGCCAGCAGCCCAGGACAGGCGGGAGCTGGGGCCAACGTCCTGACTTTC
CDR3 protein: CASSPGQAGAGANVLTF

V gene: TRBV6-5
J gene: TRBJ2-7
CDR3 length: 12
D gene: -
clone size: -
CDR3 DNA: TGTGCCAGCATGGGGGGCTTGTACGAGCAGTACTTC
CDR3 protein: CASMGGLYEQYF

V gene: TRBV24-1
J gene: TRBJ1-4
CDR3 length: 14
D gene: -
clone size: -
CDR3 DNA: TGTGCCACCAGTGCGGGAGCAACTAATGAAAAACTGTTTTTT
CDR3 protein: CATSAGATNEKLFF

V gene: TRBV14
J gene: TRBJ2-5
CDR3 length: 17
D gene: TRBD1
clone size: -
CDR3 DNA: TGTGCCAGCAGCCAGAGTACTCACAGGGGGCTTAGAGAGACCCAGTACTTC
CDR3 protein: CASSQSTHRGLRETQYF

V gene: TRBV20-1
J gene: TRBJ1-2
CDR3 length: 13
D gene: -
clone size: few
CDR3 DNA: TGCAGCTCACCAACTCAGGGGAGTGATGGCTACACCTTC
CDR3 protein: CSSPTQGSDGYTF

V gene: TRBV24-1
J gene: TRBJ2-1
CDR3 length: 17
D gene: TRBD1
clone size: few
CDR3 DNA: TGTGCCACCAGTGAAGCCACCCGGGACAGGGAACGGGGCGAGCAGTTCTTC
CDR3 protein: CATSEATRDRERGEQFF

V gene: TRBV7-2
J gene: TRBJ2-7
CDR3 length: 15
D gene: -
clone size: few
CDR3 DNA: TGTGCCAGCAGCTCGCAGGGAGGAAGATCCTACGAGCAGTACTTC
CDR3 protein: CASSSQGGRSYEQYF

V gene: TRBV4-1
J gene: TRBJ2-7
CDR3 length: 16
D gene: -
clone size: few
CDR3 DNA: TGCGCCAGCAGCCACCCGGACCGCCGTAGCTCCTACGAGCAGTACTTC
CDR3 protein: CASSHPDRRSSYEQYF

V gene: TRBV7-2
J gene: TRBJ2-6
CDR3 length: 16
D gene: -
clone size: -
CDR3 DNA: TGTGCCAGCAGCTCGACCCGGTCATCTGGGGCCAACGTCCTGACTTTC
CDR3 protein: CASSSTRSSGANVLTF

V gene: TRBV28
J gene: TRBJ1-5
CDR3 length: 16
D gene: -
clone size: few
CDR3 DNA: TGTGCCAGCAGCCGGACCCTGCCAGCATCGAATCAGCCCCAGCATTTT
CDR3 protein: CASSRTLPASNQPQHF

V gene: TRBV6-5
J gene: TRBJ2-3
CDR3 length: 13
D gene: -
clone size: -
CDR3 DNA: TGTGCCAGCAACAGGGATCCTACAGATACGCAGTATTTT
CDR3 protein: CASNRDPTDTQYF

V gene: TRBV12-3/TRBV12-4
J gene: TRBJ2-2
CDR3 length: 16
D gene: -
clone size: -
CDR3 DNA: TGTGCCAGCAGTTCGACAGATGCCTATAACACCGGGGAGCTGTTTTTT
CDR3 protein: CASSSTDAYNTGELFF

V gene: TRBV29-1
J gene: TRBJ1-1
CDR3 length: 12
D gene: -
clone size: -
CDR3 DNA: TGCAGCGTTGAAGACTCCGCCTCTGAAGCTTTCTTT
CDR3 protein: CSVEDSASEAFF

V gene: TRBV20-1
J gene: TRBJ1-5
CDR3 length: 18
D gene: -
clone size: few
CDR3 DNA: TGCAGTGCTAGCCCCATTATAAGGGTAGAAGGGGGCAATCAGCCCCAGCATTTT
CDR3 protein: CSASPIIRVEGGNQPQHF

V gene: TRBV10-3
J gene: TRBJ1-2
CDR3 length: 15
D gene: -
clone size: -
CDR3 DNA: TGTGCCATCAGTGAGAGGGGAGCGCCTAACTATGGCTACACCTTC
CDR3 protein: CAISERGAPNYGYTF

V gene: TRBV6-5
J gene: TRBJ2-3
CDR3 length: 13
D gene: -
clone size: -
CDR3 DNA: TGTGCCAGCAGTGGCGCAAGGGGAGATACGCAGTATTTT
CDR3 protein: CASSGARGDTQYF

V gene: TRBV4-3
J gene: TRBJ2-1
CDR3 length: 15
D gene: -
clone size: -
CDR3 DNA: TGCGCCAGCAGCCAAGGCAGGGCGCCCTACAATGAGCAGTTCTTC
CDR3 protein: CASSQGRAPYNEQFF

V gene: TRBV6-1
J gene: TRBJ1-1
CDR3 length: 15
D gene: -
clone size: once
CDR3 DNA: TGTGCCAGCAGGACCGCAGGGACGGACAACACTGAAGCTTTCTTT
CDR3 protein: CASRTAGTDNTEAFF

V gene: TRBV7-7
J gene: TRBJ2-5
CDR3 length: 15
D gene: -
clone size: -
CDR3 DNA: TGTGCTAGCAGCCAGGGTGCACGGTTCGTAGAGACCCAGTACTTC
CDR3 protein: CASSQGARFVETQYF

V gene: TRBV4-1
J gene: TRBJ1-6
CDR3 length: 12
D gene: -
clone size: few
CDR3 DNA: TGCGCCAGCAGCCAAGGGTCTTCACCCCTCCACTTT
CDR3 protein: CASSQGSSPLHF